The clone carrying this T cell receptor beta chain was observed a handful of times. Antigen specificity is unknown. Authors of the study amplified TCR beta CDR3 regions from RNA transcripts. Primed by the HTBI set, a first-round RT-PCR was run on the TCR CDR3. TCRdb re-derived calls from the multiplex PCR reads in MiXCR, one entry per CDR3 protein. The sample records hundreds of thousands of distinct CDR3 sequences, more than 15% being singletons. This sample is drawn from a study of T cells in Graves' hyperthyroidism and ophthalmopathy. Study-level findings and limits: Blood shared most expanded thyroid clonotypes above 0.001.

After removal of 4 bases from V and 6 bases from J, the junction contained 7 bases not matched to a gene. Per the germline V gene, CDR1 is SQVTM and CDR2 is ANQGSEA. CDR3 size: 14 residues. Patients aged 18 to 65 had newly diagnosed hyperthyroidism lasting under 2 months. PBMCs were derived from around 10 ml fresh peripheral blood. The V call is TRBV29-1, the J call TRBJ2-7; the match to TRBD2 covers 12 bases. This receptor was identified in a woman between 18 and 29 years old with Graves' hyperthyroidism. Sample: blood. CDR3 in amino acids: CSVATTTSGGEQYF. As DNA, the CDR3 is TGCAGCGTTGCCACTACGACTAGCGGGGGCGAGCAGTACTTC.